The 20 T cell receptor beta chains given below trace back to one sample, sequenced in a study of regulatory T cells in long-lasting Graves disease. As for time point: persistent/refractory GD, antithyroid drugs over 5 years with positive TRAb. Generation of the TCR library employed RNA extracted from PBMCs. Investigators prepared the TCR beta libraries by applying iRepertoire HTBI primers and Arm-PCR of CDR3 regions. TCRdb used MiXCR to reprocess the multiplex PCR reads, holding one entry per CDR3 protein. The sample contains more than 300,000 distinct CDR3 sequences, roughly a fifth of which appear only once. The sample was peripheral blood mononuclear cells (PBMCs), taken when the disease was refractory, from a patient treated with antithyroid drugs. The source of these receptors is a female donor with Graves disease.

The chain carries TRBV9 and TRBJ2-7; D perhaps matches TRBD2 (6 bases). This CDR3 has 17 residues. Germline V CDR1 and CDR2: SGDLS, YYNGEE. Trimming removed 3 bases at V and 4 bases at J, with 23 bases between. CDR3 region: CASSASRWGVPLYEQYF. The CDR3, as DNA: TGTGCCAGCAGCGCCAGCCGCTGGGGGGTACCCTTATACGAGCAGTACTTC.

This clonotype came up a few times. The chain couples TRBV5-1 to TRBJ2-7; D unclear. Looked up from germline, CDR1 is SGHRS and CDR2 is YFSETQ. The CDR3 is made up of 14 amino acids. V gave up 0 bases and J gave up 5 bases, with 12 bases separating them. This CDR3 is CASSLASRQHEQYF. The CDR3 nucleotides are TGCGCCAGCAGCTTGGCCAGTCGACAACACGAGCAGTACTTC.

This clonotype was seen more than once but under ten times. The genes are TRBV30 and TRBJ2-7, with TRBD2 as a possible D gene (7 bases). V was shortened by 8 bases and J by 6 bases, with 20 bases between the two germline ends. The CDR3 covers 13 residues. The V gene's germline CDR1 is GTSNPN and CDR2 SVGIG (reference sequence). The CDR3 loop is CAAGGGGPLEQYF. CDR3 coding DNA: TGTGCCGCCGGAGGGGGGGGCCCTCTCGAGCAGTACTTC. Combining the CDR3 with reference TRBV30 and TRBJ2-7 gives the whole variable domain SQTIHQWPATLVQPVGSPLSLECTVEGTSNPNLYWYRQAAGRGLQLLFYSVGIGQISSEVPQNLSASRPQDRQFILSSKKLLLSDSGFYLCAAGGGGPLEQYFGPGTRLTVT.

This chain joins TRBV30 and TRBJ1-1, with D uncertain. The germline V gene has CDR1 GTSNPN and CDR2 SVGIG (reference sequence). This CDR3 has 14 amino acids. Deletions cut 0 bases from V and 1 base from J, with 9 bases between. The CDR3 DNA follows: TGTGCCTGGAGTGTACGACTGAAGAACACTGAAGCTTTCTTT. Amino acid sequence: CAWSVRLKNTEAFF.

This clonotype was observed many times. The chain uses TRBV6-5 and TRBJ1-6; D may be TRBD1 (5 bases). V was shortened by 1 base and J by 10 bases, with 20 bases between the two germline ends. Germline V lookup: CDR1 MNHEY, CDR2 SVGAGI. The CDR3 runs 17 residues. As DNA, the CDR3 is TGTGCCAGCAGTTACTTCGCTCCGACGGCTGGGGACTCACCCCTCCACTTT. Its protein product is CASSYFAPTAGDSPLHF.

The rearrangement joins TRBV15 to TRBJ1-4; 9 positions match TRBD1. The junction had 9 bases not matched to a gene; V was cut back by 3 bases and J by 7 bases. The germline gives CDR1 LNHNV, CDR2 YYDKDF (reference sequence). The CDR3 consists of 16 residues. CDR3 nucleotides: TGTGCCACCAGCAGGGACCCCGGGACAGGGTTTGAAAAACTGTTTTTT. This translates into CATSRDPGTGFEKLFF.

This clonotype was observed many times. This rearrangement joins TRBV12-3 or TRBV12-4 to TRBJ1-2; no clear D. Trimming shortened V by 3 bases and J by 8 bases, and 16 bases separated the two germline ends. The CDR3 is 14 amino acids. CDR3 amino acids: CASSFGSGPLGYTF. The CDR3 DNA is TGTGCCAGCAGTTTCGGTTCAGGACCTCTGGGCTACACCTTC.

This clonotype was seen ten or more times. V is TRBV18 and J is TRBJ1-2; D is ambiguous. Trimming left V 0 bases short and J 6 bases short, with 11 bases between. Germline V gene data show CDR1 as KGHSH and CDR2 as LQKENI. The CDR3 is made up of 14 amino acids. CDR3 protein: CASSPPTGLHGYTF. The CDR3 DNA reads TGTGCCAGCTCACCACCAACGGGGTTGCATGGCTACACCTTC. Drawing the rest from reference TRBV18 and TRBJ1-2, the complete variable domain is NAGVMQNPRHLVRRRGQEARLRCSPMKGHSHVYWYRQLPEEGLKFMVYLQKENIIDESGMPKERFSAEFPKEGPSILRIQQVVRGDSAAYFCASSPPTGLHGYTFGSGTRLTVV.

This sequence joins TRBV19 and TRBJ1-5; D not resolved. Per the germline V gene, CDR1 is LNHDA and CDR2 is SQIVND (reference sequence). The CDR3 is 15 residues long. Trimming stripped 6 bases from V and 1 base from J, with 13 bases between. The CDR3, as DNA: TGTGCCAGTAGCTCGACGGCCGGGAGCAATCAGCCCCAGCATTTT. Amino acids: CASSSTAGSNQPQHF.

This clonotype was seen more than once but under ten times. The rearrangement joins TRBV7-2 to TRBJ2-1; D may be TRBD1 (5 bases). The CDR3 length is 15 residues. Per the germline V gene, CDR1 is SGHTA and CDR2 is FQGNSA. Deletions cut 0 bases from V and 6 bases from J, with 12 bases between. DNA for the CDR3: TGTGCCAGCAGCTTAGCTCCGGTGCAGGGCAATGAGCAGTTCTTC. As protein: CASSLAPVQGNEQFF. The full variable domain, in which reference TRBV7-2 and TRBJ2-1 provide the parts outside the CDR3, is GAGVSQSPSNKVTEKGKDVELRCDPISGHTALYWYRQSLGQGLEFLIYFQGNSAPDKSGLPSDRFSAERTGGSVSTLTIQRTQQEDSAVYLCASSLAPVQGNEQFFGPGTRLTVL.

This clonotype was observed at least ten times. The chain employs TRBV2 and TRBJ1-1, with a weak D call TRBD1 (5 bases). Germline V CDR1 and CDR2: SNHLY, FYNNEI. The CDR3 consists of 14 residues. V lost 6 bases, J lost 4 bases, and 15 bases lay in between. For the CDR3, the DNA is TGTGCCAGCAGATGGGGACTGTTGGGCACTGAAGCTTTCTTT. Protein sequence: CASRWGLLGTEAFF.

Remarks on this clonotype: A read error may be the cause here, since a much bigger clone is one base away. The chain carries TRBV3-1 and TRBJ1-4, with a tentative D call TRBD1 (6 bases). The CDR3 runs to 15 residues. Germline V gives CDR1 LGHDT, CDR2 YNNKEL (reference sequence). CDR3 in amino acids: CASSPGGLDNEKLVF. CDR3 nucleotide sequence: TGTGCCAGCAGCCCCGGGGGCCTTGATAATGAAAAACTGGTTTTT.

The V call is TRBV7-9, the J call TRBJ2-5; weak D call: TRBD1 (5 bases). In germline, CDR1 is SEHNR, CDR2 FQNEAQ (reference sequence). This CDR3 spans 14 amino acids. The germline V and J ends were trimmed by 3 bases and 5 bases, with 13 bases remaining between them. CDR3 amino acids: CASSLIGAWETQYF. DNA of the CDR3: TGTGCCAGCAGCTTGATAGGGGCCTGGGAGACCCAGTACTTC.

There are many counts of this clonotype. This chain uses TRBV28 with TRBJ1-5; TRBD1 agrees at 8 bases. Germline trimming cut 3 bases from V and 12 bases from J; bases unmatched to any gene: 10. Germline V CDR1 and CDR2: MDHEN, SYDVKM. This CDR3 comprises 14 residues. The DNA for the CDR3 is TGTGCCAGCAGTTTCCCCCGCGGGACAGGACGCCAGCATTTT. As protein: CASSFPRGTGRQHF.

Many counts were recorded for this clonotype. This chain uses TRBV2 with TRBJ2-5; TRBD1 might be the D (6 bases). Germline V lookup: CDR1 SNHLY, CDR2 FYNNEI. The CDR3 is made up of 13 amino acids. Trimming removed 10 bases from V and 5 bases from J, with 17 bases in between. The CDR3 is CAIRQKGEETQYF. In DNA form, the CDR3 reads TGTGCCATCCGTCAGAAGGGGGAGGAGACCCAGTACTTC. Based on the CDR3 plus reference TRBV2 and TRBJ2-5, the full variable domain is EPEVTQTPSHQVTQMGQEVILRCVPISNHLYFYWYRQILGQKVEFLVSFYNNEISEKSEIFDDQFSVERPDGSNFTLKIRSTKLEDSAMYFCAIRQKGEETQYFGPGTRLLVL.

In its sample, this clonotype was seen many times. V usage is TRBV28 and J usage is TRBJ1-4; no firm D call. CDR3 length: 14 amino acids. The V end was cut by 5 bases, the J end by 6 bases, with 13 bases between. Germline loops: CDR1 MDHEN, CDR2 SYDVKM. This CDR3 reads CASSLRGRDEKLFF. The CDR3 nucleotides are TGTGCCAGCAGTCTACGAGGCCGTGATGAAAAACTGTTTTTT.

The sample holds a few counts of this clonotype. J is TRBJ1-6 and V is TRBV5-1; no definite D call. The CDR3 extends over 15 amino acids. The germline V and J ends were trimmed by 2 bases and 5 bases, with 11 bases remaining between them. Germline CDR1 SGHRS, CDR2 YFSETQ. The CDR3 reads CASSFGNQNNSPLHF. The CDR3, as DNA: TGCGCCAGCAGCTTCGGGAACCAGAATAATTCACCCCTCCACTTT.

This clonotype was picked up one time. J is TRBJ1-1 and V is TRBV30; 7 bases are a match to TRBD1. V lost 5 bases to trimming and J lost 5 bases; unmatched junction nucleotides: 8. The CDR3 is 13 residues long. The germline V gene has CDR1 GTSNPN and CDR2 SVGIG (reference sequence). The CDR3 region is CAWSQGTDTEAFF. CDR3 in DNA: TGTGCCTGGTCACAGGGGACGGATACTGAAGCTTTCTTT. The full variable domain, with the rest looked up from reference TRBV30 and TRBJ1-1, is SQTIHQWPATLVQPVGSPLSLECTVEGTSNPNLYWYRQAAGRGLQLLFYSVGIGQISSEVPQNLSASRPQDRQFILSSKKLLLSDSGFYLCAWSQGTDTEAFFGQGTRLTVV.

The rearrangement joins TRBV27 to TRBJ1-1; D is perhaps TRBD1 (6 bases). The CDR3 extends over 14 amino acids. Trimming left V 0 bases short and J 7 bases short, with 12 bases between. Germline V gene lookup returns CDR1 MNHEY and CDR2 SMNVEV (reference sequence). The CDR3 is CASSLSKGGLEAFF. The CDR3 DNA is TGTGCCAGCAGTTTATCGAAAGGGGGACTTGAAGCTTTCTTT.

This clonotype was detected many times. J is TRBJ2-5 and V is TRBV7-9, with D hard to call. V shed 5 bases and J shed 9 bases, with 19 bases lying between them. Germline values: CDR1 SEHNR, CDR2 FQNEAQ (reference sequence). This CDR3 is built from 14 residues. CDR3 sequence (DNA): TGTGCCAGCAGCCTTCAATCGTTGTTAGGCGCCCAGTACTTC. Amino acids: CASSLQSLLGAQYF.